This TCR beta chain originates from a study of Ad26.COV2.S vaccination and SARS-CoV-2 variants. Study conclusions and caveats: Recipients of vaccine and of placebo showed similar breadth of their non-spike TCR repertoires. Substantial breadth in spike-specific CD8+ and CD4+ T cell responses was reportedly seen after vaccination. Individuals receiving vaccine had higher spike-specific TCR breadth than placebo recipients did. Breadth and depth estimates from TCRs may understate total T cell responses.

Of note for this clone: Its antigen is as yet unknown.

Trimming pared 5 bases from V and 4 bases from J, leaving 20 bases between. The CDR3 has 16 residues. In germline, CDR1 is SGHTA, CDR2 FQGNSA. The assay was immunoSEQ multiplex PCR, and TCRdb's table has in-frame clones only and misses some. The top ten clones hold 15% to 20% of a sample with roughly 100,000 clones, around 82% of them seen once. The chain uses TRBV7-2 and TRBJ1-1; D is possibly TRBD1 (5 bases). The receptor comes from a human donor who had recovered from COVID-19. Specimen: peripheral blood, collected after recovery from COVID-19. The CDR3 is CASSRRATTGPTEAFF. As DNA, the CDR3 is TGTGCCAGCAGCCGGAGGGCCACAACAGGCCCCACTGAAGCTTTCTTT.